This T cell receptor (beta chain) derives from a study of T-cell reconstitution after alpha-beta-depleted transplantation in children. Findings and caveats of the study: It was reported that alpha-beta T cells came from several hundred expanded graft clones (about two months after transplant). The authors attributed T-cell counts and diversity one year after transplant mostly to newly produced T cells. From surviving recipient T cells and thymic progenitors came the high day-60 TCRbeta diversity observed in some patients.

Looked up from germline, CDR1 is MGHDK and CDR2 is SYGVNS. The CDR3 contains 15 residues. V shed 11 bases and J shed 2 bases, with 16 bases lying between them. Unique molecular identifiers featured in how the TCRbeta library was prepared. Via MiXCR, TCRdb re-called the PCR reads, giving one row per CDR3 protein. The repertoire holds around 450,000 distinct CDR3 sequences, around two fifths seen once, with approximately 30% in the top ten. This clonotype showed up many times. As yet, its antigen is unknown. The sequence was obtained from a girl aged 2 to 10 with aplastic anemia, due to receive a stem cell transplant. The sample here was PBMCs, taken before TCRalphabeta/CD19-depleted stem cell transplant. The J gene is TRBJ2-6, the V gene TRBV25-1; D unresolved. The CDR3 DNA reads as TGTGCCTCCCTGAGCACGGGTGCTGGGGCCAACGTCCTGACTTTC. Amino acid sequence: CASLSTGAGANVLTF.